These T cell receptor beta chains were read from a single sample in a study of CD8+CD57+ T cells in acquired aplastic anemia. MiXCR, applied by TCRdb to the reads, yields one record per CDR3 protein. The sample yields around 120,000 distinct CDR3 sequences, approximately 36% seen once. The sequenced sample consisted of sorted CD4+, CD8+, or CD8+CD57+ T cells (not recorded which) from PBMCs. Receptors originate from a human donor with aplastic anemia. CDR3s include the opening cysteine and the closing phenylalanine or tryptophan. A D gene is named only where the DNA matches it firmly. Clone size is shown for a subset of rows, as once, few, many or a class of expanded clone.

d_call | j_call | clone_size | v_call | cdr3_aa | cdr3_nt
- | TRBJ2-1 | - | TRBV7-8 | CASSLVYGSSYNEQFF | TGTGCCAGCAGCTTAGTCTACGGCAGCTCCTACAATGAGCAGTTCTTC
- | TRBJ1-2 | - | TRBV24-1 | CATSDQRTGYGYTF | TGTGCCACCAGTGATCAAAGGACGGGTTATGGCTACACCTTC
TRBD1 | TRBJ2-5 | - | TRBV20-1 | CSAVGQGEETQYF | TGCAGTGCTGTGGGACAGGGGGAAGAGACCCAGTACTTC
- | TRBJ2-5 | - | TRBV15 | CATSVYGTNRQAQYF | TGTGCCACCAGCGTTTACGGGACAAACAGGCAGGCCCAGTACTTC
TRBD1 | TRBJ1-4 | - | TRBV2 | CASSPPHGQGAIGEKLFF | TGTGCCAGCAGCCCACCTCACGGACAGGGGGCTATTGGAGAAAAACTGTTTTTT
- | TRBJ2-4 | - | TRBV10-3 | CAISGGGMNIQYF | TGTGCCATCAGTGGTGGGGGAATGAACATTCAGTACTTC
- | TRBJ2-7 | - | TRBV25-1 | CASSVHYEQYF | TGTGCCAGCAGTGTGCACTACGAGCAGTACTTC
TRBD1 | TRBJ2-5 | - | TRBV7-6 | CASSLGTGGTETQYF | TGTGCCAGCAGCCTAGGGACAGGGGGCACGGAGACCCAGTACTTC
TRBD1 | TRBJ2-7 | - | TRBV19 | CASSVGQAREQYF | TGTGCCAGTAGTGTCGGACAGGCGAGGGAGCAGTACTTC
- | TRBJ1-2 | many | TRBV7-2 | CASSLAPPGYYGYTF | TGTGCCAGCAGCTTAGCGCCTCCGGGATATTATGGCTACACCTTC
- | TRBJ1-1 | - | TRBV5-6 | CAGSPGMGGRDTEAFF | TGTGCCGGCAGCCCCGGAATGGGGGGGCGGGACACTGAAGCTTTCTTT
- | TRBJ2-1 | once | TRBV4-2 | CASSQVKQVAYYNEQFF | TGTGCCAGCAGCCAAGTAAAACAGGTAGCATACTACAATGAGCAGTTCTTC
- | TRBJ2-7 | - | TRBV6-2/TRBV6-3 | CASSYSVPGNEQYF | TGTGCCAGCAGTTACTCGGTTCCGGGGAACGAGCAGTACTTC
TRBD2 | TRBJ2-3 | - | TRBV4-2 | CASSRSTLAGSTDTQYF | TGTGCCAGCAGCCGTTCGACACTAGCGGGGAGCACAGATACGCAGTATTTT
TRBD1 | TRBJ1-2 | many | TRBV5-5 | CASSVDRGSIDGYTF | TGTGCCAGCAGCGTGGACAGGGGAAGCATTGATGGCTACACCTTC
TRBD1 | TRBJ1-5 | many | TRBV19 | CASSIVGTGRNQPQHF | TGTGCCAGTAGTATAGTTGGGACAGGGCGAAATCAGCCCCAGCATTTT
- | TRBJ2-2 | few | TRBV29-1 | CSVGQSNTVELFF | TGCAGCGTTGGACAGAGCAACACTGTGGAGCTGTTTTTT
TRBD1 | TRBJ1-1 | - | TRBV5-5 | CASSADRGFMNTEAFF | TGTGCCAGCAGCGCGGACAGGGGGTTTATGAACACTGAAGCTTTCTTT
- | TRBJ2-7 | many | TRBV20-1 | CSAPNGGLSYEQYF | TGCAGTGCTCCCAACGGGGGACTCTCCTACGAGCAGTACTTC
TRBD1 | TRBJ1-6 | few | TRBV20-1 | CSARATGESSPLHF | TGCAGTGCTAGAGCCACAGGGGAGAGTTCACCCCTCCACTTT
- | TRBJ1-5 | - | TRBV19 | CASSRQTTGPQHF | TGTGCCAGTAGCCGGCAGACCACGGGGCCCCAGCATTTT
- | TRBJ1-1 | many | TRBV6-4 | CASSRSLGTEAFF | TGTGCCAGCAGTCGATCCTTGGGCACTGAAGCTTTCTTT